Below are 27 T cell receptor beta chains sequenced from a single sample in a study of T cells in Graves' hyperthyroidism and ophthalmopathy. Using RNA transcripts as the source, TCR beta CDR3 regions were amplified. An initial round of RT-PCR targeting the TCR CDR3 relied on the HTBI primer set. Using its own MiXCR run on the multiplex PCR reads, TCRdb lists one record per CDR3 protein. Altogether hundreds of thousands of distinct CDR3 sequences are present, roughly a sixth being singletons, with the ten largest covering 3% to 4%. Sequencing input: blood. The receptors were gathered from a woman between 40 and 50 years old with Graves' ophthalmopathy.

This clonotype was counted at least ten times. V and J are TRBV28 and TRBJ1-2, with no clear D. The germline gives CDR1 MDHEN, CDR2 SYDVKM. V was trimmed by 3 bases and J by 4 bases, leaving 9 bases between them. The CDR3 is 13 residues long. CDR3 nucleotides: TGTGCCAGCAGTTTTGACGGAGCCTATGGCTACACCTTC. Protein product: CASSFDGAYGYTF.

This clonotype was seen ten or more times. V and J are TRBV30 and TRBJ1-2; D gene unclear. Trimming removed 0 bases from V and 2 bases from J, with 10 bases in between. The CDR3 extends over 14 amino acids. CDR1 GTSNPN and CDR2 SVGIG come from the germline V gene (reference sequence). DNA for the CDR3: TGTGCCTGGAGTGTCGATGGAGTAAACTATGGCTACACCTTC. Encoded protein: CAWSVDGVNYGYTF.

This clonotype has a count of ten or more. This chain joins TRBV20-1 and TRBJ1-4, with D maybe TRBD1 (6 bases). This CDR3 comprises 15 residues. V was cut by 0 bases and J by 5 bases, with 13 bases left in between. The germline V gene has CDR1 DFQATT and CDR2 SNEGSKA (reference sequence). The CDR3 DNA is TGCAGTGCTAGAGATGGTCAGGGGTTAAATGAAAAACTGTTTTTT. Protein product: CSARDGQGLNEKLFF.

The chain carries TRBV24-1 and TRBJ1-2, with 9 nucleotides matching TRBD1. Germline loops: CDR1 KGHDR, CDR2 SFDVKD. This CDR3 contains 15 residues. J lost 2 bases, V lost 4 bases, and 4 bases had no gene match. The CDR3 DNA sequence: TGTGCCACCAGTGACTCGACAGGGGGAAACTATGGCTACACCTTC. Amino acid sequence: CATSDSTGGNYGYTF.

Ten or more counts support this clonotype. The J gene is TRBJ2-1, the V gene TRBV2; 9 positions agree with TRBD2. The germline CDR1 and CDR2 sequences are SNHLY and FYNNEI. V was clipped by 6 bases and J by 7 bases; unmatched bases: 7. The CDR3 covers 14 residues. In DNA, the CDR3 is TGTGCCAGCAGCGATAGCGGGAGAGAAAATGAGCAGTTCTTC. It codes for CASSDSGRENEQFF.

There are many counts of this clonotype. V and J are TRBV3-1 and TRBJ1-2; D not certain. From germline, CDR1 is LGHDT and CDR2 YNNKEL (reference sequence). The CDR3 has 13 residues. Trimming took off 4 bases at V and 6 bases at J, with 12 bases between the two ends. The CDR3 loop is CASSRSSLNGYTF. For the CDR3, the DNA is TGTGCCAGCAGCCGTAGCAGCCTCAATGGCTACACCTTC.

This clonotype has more than one count but fewer than ten. The chain has TRBV18 and TRBJ2-5; D is undetermined. Germline V gene data show CDR1 as KGHSH and CDR2 as LQKENI. V lost 2 bases and J lost 4, with 17 bases in between. The CDR3 is made up of 16 amino acids. The CDR3 loop reads CASSPLAVGVGETQYF. CDR3 DNA sequence: TGTGCCAGCTCACCATTGGCAGTTGGAGTAGGAGAGACCCAGTACTTC.

This clonotype occurred many times. The J gene is TRBJ2-2, the V gene TRBV7-2, with TRBD2 matching 7 bases. Looked up from germline, CDR1 is SGHTA and CDR2 is FQGNSA. V shed 0 bases and J 5 bases; nucleotides not matched to a gene: 6. CDR3 length: 16 residues. CDR3 sequence (DNA): TGTGCCAGCAGCTTAGCGCCGGGAGGAAGTACCGGGGAGCTGTTTTTT. The encoded protein is CASSLAPGGSTGELFF.

This chain joins TRBV11-2 and TRBJ2-7; TRBD1 might be the D (6 bases). Trimming removed 5 bases at V and 0 bases at J, with 20 bases between. The germline gives CDR1 SGHAT, CDR2 FQNNGV. The CDR3 length is 17 residues. The CDR3 DNA is TGTGCCAGCAGCCAGTTGACCGGGACACGGCTCTCCTACGAGCAGTACTTC. As protein: CASSQLTGTRLSYEQYF.

The CDR3 loop reads CASSAYGPNEKLFF. CDR3 in DNA: TGTGCCAGCAGTGCGTACGGACCTAATGAAAAACTGTTTTTT. The V gene is TRBV6-1, the J gene TRBJ1-4; D ambiguous. Germline V gene sequence: CDR1 MNHNS, CDR2 SASEGT. The CDR3 extends over 14 amino acids. V dropped 4 bases and J dropped 3 bases, with 9 bases sitting between them.

This chain joins TRBV6-4 and TRBJ2-1; D is possibly TRBD2 (5 bases). V was shortened by 3 bases and J by 2 bases, with 8 bases between the two germline ends. CDR1 MRHNA and CDR2 SNTAGT come from the germline V gene. CDR3 length: 14 amino acids. The DNA for the CDR3 is TGTGCCAGCAGTGAGTCTAGCCCCTACAATGAGCAGTTCTTC. Translating gives CASSESSPYNEQFF.

This clonotype came up many times. The chain uses TRBV5-1 and TRBJ2-1, with D perhaps TRBD2 (6 bases). Trimming took off 2 bases at V and 12 bases at J, with 15 bases between the two ends. Germline CDR1 and CDR2: SGHRS and YFSETQ. The length of the CDR3 is 13 residues. In DNA, the CDR3 is TGCGCCAGCAGCTTAGAGGCGGGGATGGGGCAGTTCTTC. Protein: CASSLEAGMGQFF.

This chain links TRBV7-9 with TRBJ2-7; TRBD1 is a possible D gene (6 bases). Trimming stripped 6 bases from V and 0 bases from J, with 18 bases between. CDR1 and CDR2 from the germline V gene are SEHNR and FQNEAQ (reference sequence). The CDR3 contains 16 residues. The CDR3 coding sequence is TGTGCCAGCAGGAAATCCGGGACACCAATCTCCTACGAGCAGTACTTC. Translation gives CASRKSGTPISYEQYF.

The chain carries TRBV20-1 and TRBJ1-5; D perhaps matches TRBD1 (6 bases). Trimming stripped 6 bases from V and 4 bases from J, with 16 bases between. Germline CDR1 reads DFQATT; CDR2 reads SNEGSKA (reference sequence). There are 14 residues in the CDR3. The DNA of the CDR3 is TGCAGTGCCCTTCCGTGGGGGACAAATCAGCCCCAGCATTTT. It specifies CSALPWGTNQPQHF.

As DNA, the CDR3 is TGTGCCAGCAGAAGGGGGCGGTTGGCTGAAGCTTTCTTT. Translating it yields CASRRGRLAEAFF. The chain recombines TRBV6-2 or TRBV6-3 with TRBJ1-1, with 7 bases matching TRBD1. The CDR3 covers 13 residues. Per the germline V gene, CDR1 is MNHEY and CDR2 is SVGEGT. The V segment lost 6 bases and the J segment 6 bases; nucleotides outside the gene matches: 7.

In this sample, this clonotype turned up many times. The chain employs TRBV2 and TRBJ2-4; D is ambiguous. V was clipped by 6 bases and J by 0 bases, with 12 bases between them. Germline assignment: CDR1 SNHLY and CDR2 FYNNEI. The length of the CDR3 is 15 residues. CDR3 protein: CASSEQSLAKNIQYF. The CDR3 DNA reads as TGTGCCAGCAGCGAGCAAAGTTTAGCCAAAAACATTCAGTACTTC.

The chain has TRBV29-1 and TRBJ1-1, with D maybe TRBD1 (5 bases). CDR1 and CDR2 from the germline V gene are SQVTM and ANQGSEA. V lost 4 bases and J lost 6, with 12 bases in between. The CDR3 loop spans 12 amino acids. CDR3 sequence (DNA): TGCAGCGTTGCCACAGGCCGCTCTGAAGCTTTCTTT. Its protein is CSVATGRSEAFF.

This clonotype occurred many times. CDR3 amino acids: CASSLAGGIEQFF. The CDR3, as DNA: TGTGCCTCCTCATTAGCGGGAGGGATTGAGCAGTTCTTC. V is TRBV24-1 and J is TRBJ2-1, with TRBD2 matching 11 bases. CDR3 size: 13 residues. V was clipped by 12 bases and J by 9 bases; unmatched bases: 9. Germline V CDR1 and CDR2: KGHDR, SFDVKD.

This clonotype was seen many times. The chain joins TRBV28 to TRBJ2-2; a possible D gene is TRBD2 (7 bases). CDR1 is MDHEN, CDR2 SYDVKM, per germline. V was trimmed by 6 bases and J by 1 base, leaving 21 bases between them. The CDR3 spans 18 residues. CDR3: CASSPPLGGPVNTGELFF. CDR3 nucleotide sequence: TGTGCCAGCAGCCCTCCCCTCGGGGGGCCAGTGAACACCGGGGAGCTGTTTTTT.

At least ten counts were recorded for this clonotype. The chain employs TRBV5-1 and TRBJ2-1; D might be TRBD1 or TRBD2, each matching 5 bases. The CDR3 is 14 amino acids. Trimming removed 1 base from V and 8 bases from J, with 13 bases in between. Germline V gene data show CDR1 as SGHRS and CDR2 as YFSETQ. The CDR3: CASSLQGRGDEQFF. The CDR3, as DNA: TGCGCCAGCAGCTTGCAAGGGCGAGGGGATGAGCAGTTCTTC.

There are a few counts of this clonotype. The V and J genes are TRBV20-1 and TRBJ2-7, with D possibly TRBD2 on 6 matching bases. Trimming shortened V by 5 bases and J by 6 bases, and 14 bases separated the two germline ends. The CDR3 loop spans 12 amino acids. Looked up from germline, CDR1 is DFQATT and CDR2 is SNEGSKA (reference sequence). CDR3 nucleotide sequence: TGCAGTGCTCCGGACCAGGGAGGCGAGCAGTACTTC. Its protein is CSAPDQGGEQYF.

The J gene is TRBJ1-2, the V gene TRBV6-1, with D unresolved. This CDR3 has 15 residues. Between the trimmed V and J ends, which lost 2 bases and 2 bases, there was a span of 12 bases. Germline CDR1 and CDR2: MNHNS and SASEGT. In DNA form, the CDR3 reads TGTGCCAGCAGTGAAAGGTCAGCGTTGAACTATGGCTACACCTTC. Translation: CASSERSALNYGYTF.

This clonotype was seen a handful of times. The DNA of the CDR3 is TGCAGCGTGGGAGGAAGCGGACTCGAAACTTTC. Residues: CSVGGSGLETF. This sequence joins TRBV20-1 and TRBJ2-6; the D gene is possibly TRBD2 (6 bases). The CDR3 contains 11 residues. The germline CDR1 and CDR2 sequences are DFQATT and SNEGSKA (reference sequence).

The chain uses TRBV6-1 and TRBJ1-5; TRBD1 is a possible D gene (5 bases). V lost 4 bases and J lost 1, with 17 bases in between. Germline-derived CDR1 and CDR2 are MNHNS and SASEGT. The length of the CDR3 is 17 residues. The CDR3 bases are TGTGCCAGCAGTGCGGGGGTTTCGATTTTAAGCAATCAGCCCCAGCATTTT. It encodes CASSAGVSILSNQPQHF.

This clonotype was found a few times. The chain carries TRBV20-1 and TRBJ1-2; D may be TRBD1 (5 bases). Trimming took off 0 bases at V and 5 bases at J, with 13 bases between the two ends. From germline, CDR1 is DFQATT and CDR2 SNEGSKA (reference sequence). The CDR3 sequence is 14 residues long. CDR3 in DNA: TGCAGTGCTAGAGATTCGTCGGGGCTATATGGCTACACCTTC. This encodes CSARDSSGLYGYTF.

This clonotype was seen a handful of times. The chain is built from TRBV3-1 and TRBJ1-6, with TRBD1 identical over 11 bases. The germline gives CDR1 LGHDT, CDR2 YNNKEL (reference sequence). The CDR3 runs to 15 residues. V shed 5 bases, J shed 8 bases, and the junction held 5 bases outside the gene matches. CDR3 protein: CASSKGQGAYSPLHF. The CDR3 DNA sequence: TGTGCCAGCAGCAAAGGACAGGGGGCTTATTCACCCCTCCACTTT.

The table lists this clonotype with many counts. CDR3 loop: CASTPRGQGSNTEAFF. The CDR3 DNA follows: TGTGCCAGCACTCCGAGGGGACAGGGCTCGAACACTGAAGCTTTCTTT. This chain uses TRBV7-9 with TRBJ1-1; 9 nucleotides agree with TRBD1. V gave up 7 bases and J gave up 1 base; unmatched junction bases: 10. The germline V gene has CDR1 SEHNR and CDR2 FQNEAQ (reference sequence). This CDR3 spans 16 amino acids. The complete variable domain, with remaining parts taken from reference TRBV7-9 and TRBJ1-1, reads DTGVSQNPRHKITKRGQNVTFRCDPISEHNRLYWYRQTLGQGPEFLTYFQNEAQLEKSRLLSDRFSAERPKGSFSTLEIQRTEQGDSAMYLCASTPRGQGSNTEAFFGQGTRLTVV.